The clone carrying this T cell receptor beta chain occurred a few times. The data belong to a study of blood T cells in healthy people across ages. Through a sample-barcoded 5' primer and a J-beta primer mix, a second PCR was run for roughly 7 to 11 cycles. TCRdb reprocessed the 5' RACE reads with MiXCR, giving one entry per CDR3 protein. The table lists hundreds of thousands of distinct CDR3 sequences, 58% of them singletons. This CDR3 comprises 13 residues. V dropped 2 bases and J dropped 2 bases, with 7 bases sitting between them. CDR1 ENHRY and CDR2 SYGVKD come from the germline V gene. The J gene is TRBJ2-7, the V gene TRBV10-3; D remains unclear. The sequencing sample was made of blood. This TCR came from a man aged 55-75 years in good health. Written as DNA, the CDR3 is TGTGCCATCAGTGAGGGGATGGCCTACGAGCAGTACTTC. This gives the protein CAISEGMAYEQYF.